The 30 T cell receptor beta chains reported below all come from one sample, sequenced in a study of T cells in Graves' hyperthyroidism and ophthalmopathy. Authors of the study amplified TCR beta CDR3 regions from RNA transcripts. An initial round of RT-PCR targeting the TCR CDR3 relied on the HTBI primer set. From the multiplex PCR reads, TCRdb called clonotypes with MiXCR, one entry per CDR3 protein. There are 300,000 to 450,000 distinct CDR3 sequences in the sample; roughly 15% occur only once, and around a fifth lies in the top ten. Sequencing input: blood. The receptors here all came from a woman aged 25-40 years with Graves' ophthalmopathy.

This clonotype has just a few counts. The chain employs TRBV12-3 or TRBV12-4 and TRBJ2-1, with D tentatively TRBD1 (6 bases). CDR3 length: 11 amino acids. Trimming stripped 4 bases from V and 10 bases from J, with 8 bases between. DNA for the CDR3: TGTGCCAGCAGTTACAGGGTGGAGCAGTTCTTC. Translation: CASSYRVEQFF.

This chain's CDR3 is CSARADEDSGANVLTF. Here the CDR3 DNA reads TGCAGTGCTAGAGCTGACGAAGACTCTGGGGCCAACGTCCTGACTTTC. The chain carries TRBV20-1 and TRBJ2-6; no clear D. Trimming took off 1 base at V and 0 bases at J, with 10 bases between the two ends. This CDR3 contains 16 residues. Germline assignment: CDR1 DFQATT and CDR2 SNEGSKA (reference sequence).

This clonotype has ten or more counts. The rearrangement links TRBV12-3 or TRBV12-4 to TRBJ1-4, with D possibly being TRBD1 (6 bases). This CDR3 region has 13 residues. V gave up 8 bases and J gave up 6 bases, with 13 bases separating them. The CDR3 DNA reads as TGTGCCAGCGGCGAGGCAGGGGATGAAAAACTGTTTTTT. Protein: CASGEAGDEKLFF.

This clonotype was detected a few times. J is TRBJ1-2 and V is TRBV7-9; TRBD1 agrees at 8 bases. With 5 bases clipped from V and 6 bases from J, the junction kept 14 bases outside the gene matches. CDR1 SEHNR and CDR2 FQNEAQ come from the germline V gene (reference sequence). This CDR3 is built from 16 residues. The CDR3 region has the DNA TGTGCCAGCAGCAGGGACAGGCCGGCCCCTATGGATGGCTACACCTTC. Its protein product is CASSRDRPAPMDGYTF.

This clonotype has at least ten counts. J is TRBJ2-7 and V is TRBV20-1, with 8 bases fitting TRBD2. Germline lookup yields CDR1 DFQATT and CDR2 SNEGSKA (reference sequence). V gave up 3 bases and J gave up 2 bases; unmatched junction bases: 15. The CDR3 length is 17 residues. The CDR3 region has the DNA TGCAGTGCTAGCCGGATGCGGGGGGCCCCCCCGCCCTACGAGCAGTACTTC. Translation: CSASRMRGAPPPYEQYF.

As for this clonotype: A read error is possible here, since a much larger clone lies one base away. The chain is built from TRBV28 and TRBJ1-6; D is ambiguous. From germline, CDR1 is MDHEN and CDR2 SYDVKM. CDR3 size: 12 residues. CDR3 bases: TGTGGCAGCACCACCCTGGGATCACCCCTCCACTTT. Translating gives CGSTTLGSPLHF.

In DNA form, the CDR3 reads TGTGCCAGCAGCCCCCTACAGGGGTTGGGAGACTCACCCCTCCACTTT. Its translation: CASSPLQGLGDSPLHF. The chain joins TRBV28 to TRBJ1-6; 7 nucleotides agree with TRBD1. J gave up 10 bases and V 6 bases, and 15 bases lay outside the gene matches. The CDR3 is made up of 16 amino acids. The germline CDR1 and CDR2 sequences are MDHEN and SYDVKM.

In its sample, this clonotype was seen many times. The rearrangement joins TRBV6-2 or TRBV6-3 to TRBJ2-7, with D unresolved. The CDR3 contains 16 residues. Per the germline V gene, CDR1 is MNHEY and CDR2 is SVGEGT. V lost 6 bases to trimming and J lost 3 bases, with 21 bases between them. The chain's CDR3 is CASSSLGHTSYYEQYF. CDR3 nucleotides: TGTGCCAGCAGCAGCCTAGGGCACACTTCTTACTACGAGCAGTACTTC.

This clonotype has ten or more counts. The V call is TRBV20-1, the J call TRBJ2-1; 7 bases align to TRBD2. There are 22 residues in the CDR3. The ends lost 3 bases at V and 5 bases at J; junction bases unmatched: 31. Germline assignment: CDR1 DFQATT and CDR2 SNEGSKA (reference sequence). The DNA for the CDR3 is TGCAGTGCTAGTCCAGGGACTAACCTGATGGAGGGTGGCGAGCAAGAGAACAATGAGCAGTTCTTC. Its protein is CSASPGTNLMEGGEQENNEQFF.

This clonotype appeared many times. The rearrangement joins TRBV11-2 to TRBJ2-1; maybe TRBD2 (6 bases). The germline V gene encodes CDR1 SGHAT and CDR2 FQNNGV. The CDR3 is 18 amino acids. Deletions cut 5 bases from V and 4 bases from J, with 24 bases between. The CDR3, as DNA: TGTGCCAGCAGCCCCTCTGGCGGGGAAGGATCCCGTTACAATGAGCAGTTCTTC. It translates to CASSPSGGEGSRYNEQFF.

This chain uses TRBV5-4 with TRBJ1-2; D possibly corresponds to TRBD1 (6 bases). Germline CDR1 SGHNT, CDR2 YYREEE (reference sequence). The CDR3 extends over 15 amino acids. Trimming removed 4 bases at V and 2 bases at J, with 15 bases between. The DNA for the CDR3 is TGTGCCAGCAGCATACAGGGAGATGAAAACTATGGCTACACCTTC. Translated, it gives CASSIQGDENYGYTF. Variable domain in full (rest from reference TRBV5-4 and TRBJ1-2): ETGVTQSPTHLIKTRGQQVTLRCSSQSGHNTVSWYQQALGQGPQFIFQYYREEENGRGNFPPRFSGLQFPNYSSELNVNALELDDSALYLCASSIQGDENYGYTFGSGTRLTVV.

This clonotype was detected only a few times. V is TRBV6-1 and J is TRBJ1-4; D might be TRBD1 (6 bases). This CDR3 region has 17 residues. Germline CDR1 and CDR2: MNHNS and SASEGT. V was cut by 6 bases and J by 6 bases, with 23 bases left in between. CDR3 protein: CASRRTTGYGKDEKLFF. The CDR3 DNA reads as TGTGCCAGCAGGAGAACTACAGGGTATGGAAAAGATGAAAAACTGTTTTTT.

The gene calls are TRBV6-2 or TRBV6-3 and TRBJ2-1; D unresolved. CDR3 length: 12 residues. Germline CDR1 MNHEY, CDR2 SVGEGT. Between the trimmed V and J ends, which lost 5 bases and 7 bases, there was a span of 9 bases. The CDR3 nucleotides are TGTGCCAGCAGTATGACGCTAAATGAGCAGTTCTTC. Its protein is CASSMTLNEQFF.

This clonotype showed up many times. V gene TRBV15 combines with J gene TRBJ1-3; D not certain. The germline V gene encodes CDR1 LNHNV and CDR2 YYDKDF (reference sequence). The ends were cut back, 1 base at V and 2 bases at J, with 6 bases in the middle. The CDR3 extends over 14 amino acids. CDR3 region: CATSRGGAGNTIYF. The DNA for the CDR3 is TGTGCCACCAGCAGAGGCGGAGCTGGAAACACCATATATTTT.

This clonotype was recorded many times. This chain connects TRBV6-1 to TRBJ2-5; TRBD2 matches 7 bases. The CDR3 consists of 14 residues. CDR1 is MNHNS and CDR2 is SASEGT in the germline V gene. V shed 7 bases and J 3 bases; nucleotides not matched to a gene: 8. CDR3 nucleotides: TGTGCCAGCATTATGGGGGGGGGGGAAGAGACCCAGTACTTC. It translates to CASIMGGGEETQYF.

This clonotype was counted ten times or more. The chain is built from TRBV12-3 or TRBV12-4 and TRBJ2-7; 8 bases fit TRBD2. CDR3 size: 17 residues. The J segment lost 9 bases and the V segment lost 4 bases, leaving 20 bases of the junction unmatched. CDR3 residues: CASSSVLHGGAKLRQYF. CDR3 DNA sequence: TGTGCCAGCAGTTCGGTCCTTCACGGGGGGGCCAAACTTCGGCAGTACTTC.

This clonotype was seen at least ten times. The chain employs TRBV27 and TRBJ2-3; 8 bases are shared with TRBD1. With 10 bases clipped from V and 0 bases from J, the junction kept 15 bases outside the gene matches. The CDR3 extends over 17 amino acids. Germline V gene sequence: CDR1 MNHEY, CDR2 SMNVEV (reference sequence). In DNA form, the CDR3 reads TGTGCCACCGAGGACAGGGAACCCGGGGCTAGCACAGATACGCAGTATTTT. Translation: CATEDREPGASTDTQYF.

V usage is TRBV9 and J usage is TRBJ1-1, with D unresolved. This CDR3 region has 16 residues. The V gene's germline CDR1 is SGDLS and CDR2 YYNGEE. Trimming took 3 bases from V and 2 from J, leaving 17 bases between them. The CDR3 nucleotides are TGTGCCAGCAGCGCCCCCGACTTTGGCGGAAACACTGAAGCTTTCTTT. It yields the protein CASSAPDFGGNTEAFF.

The chain joins TRBV29-1 to TRBJ2-7; no clear D. This CDR3 has 15 residues. Germline CDR1 SQVTM, CDR2 ANQGSEA. Trimming took 0 bases from V and 2 from J, leaving 14 bases between them. The CDR3 here is CSVEEENRAAYEQYF. CDR3 nucleotides: TGCAGCGTTGAAGAAGAAAACCGGGCCGCCTACGAGCAGTACTTC.

In its sample, this clonotype was seen many times. The genes are TRBV28 and TRBJ2-1; TRBD1 matches 8 bases. Germline-derived CDR1 and CDR2 are MDHEN and SYDVKM. V shed 6 bases, J shed 6 bases, and the junction held 10 bases outside the gene matches. The CDR3 totals 15 residues. The CDR3 sequence: CASRLGQGGLNEQFF. CDR3 nucleotides: TGTGCCAGCAGACTCGGACAGGGTGGCCTCAATGAGCAGTTCTTC.

This clonotype was seen repeatedly, ten times or more. J is TRBJ2-1 and V is TRBV2; D call uncertain. V shed 6 bases and J shed 4 bases, with 4 bases lying between them. The germline V gene has CDR1 SNHLY and CDR2 FYNNEI. The length of the CDR3 is 11 residues. The CDR3 region has the DNA TGTGCCAGCAGGGGGTACAATGAGCAGTTCTTC. Residues: CASRGYNEQFF.

This clonotype was observed a handful of times. In DNA form, the CDR3 reads TGTGCCAGCAGTGAAAACAGGATTTATAATTCACCCCTCCACTTT. Translated, it gives CASSENRIYNSPLHF. The chain is built from TRBV6-1 and TRBJ1-6; D is possibly TRBD1 (5 bases). V lost 2 bases to trimming and J lost 4 bases, with 9 bases between them. Germline assignment: CDR1 MNHNS and CDR2 SASEGT. The CDR3 extends over 15 amino acids.

This clonotype was observed at least ten times. V is TRBV30 and J is TRBJ1-3, with D hard to call. CDR3 length equals 14 residues. The germline CDR1 and CDR2 sequences are GTSNPN and SVGIG (reference sequence). V lost 2 bases and J 3 bases, leaving 11 bases between the germline ends. CDR3 sequence: CAWSPAGYGNTIYF. CDR3 sequence (DNA): TGTGCCTGGAGTCCCGCAGGATATGGAAACACCATATATTTT.

In its sample, this clonotype was seen many times. The J gene is TRBJ2-1, the V gene TRBV7-2; D may correspond to TRBD1 or TRBD2 (5 bases each). This CDR3 comprises 13 residues. Germline assignment: CDR1 SGHTA and CDR2 FQGNSA. V dropped 3 bases and J dropped 6 bases, with 9 bases sitting between them. DNA for the CDR3: TGTGCCAGCAGCTTTGGGACCTTCAATGAGCAGTTCTTC. Its protein product is CASSFGTFNEQFF.

The rearrangement joins TRBV4-1 to TRBJ2-1; tentatively, D is TRBD2 (7 bases). Germline V gene sequence: CDR1 MGHRA, CDR2 YSYEKL. Trimming stripped 0 bases from V and 7 bases from J, with 16 bases between. The CDR3 contains 16 residues. CDR3 sequence (DNA): TGCGCCAGCAGCCAAGACGGGGTGGCGGGGGCTAATGAGCAGTTCTTC. Amino acids: CASSQDGVAGANEQFF.

This clonotype occurred many times. The J gene is TRBJ2-2, the V gene TRBV6-1; D call uncertain. CDR3 length equals 16 residues. CDR1 is MNHNS, CDR2 SASEGT, per germline. V shed 0 bases and J shed 1 base, with 9 bases lying between them. In DNA form, the CDR3 reads TGTGCCAGCAGTGAAGCGCTAGGAAGGAACACCGGGGAGCTGTTTTTT. This gives the protein CASSEALGRNTGELFF.

This clonotype was seen at least ten times. The chain recombines TRBV11-2 with TRBJ2-5; D unresolved. This CDR3 has 13 amino acids. Germline CDR1 reads SGHAT; CDR2 reads FQNNGV. Trimming stripped 5 bases from V and 1 base from J, with 8 bases between. DNA of the CDR3: TGTGCCAGCAGCGCTGGGTTCCAAGAGACCCAGTACTTC. It specifies CASSAGFQETQYF.

There are many counts of this clonotype. The genes are TRBV7-2 and TRBJ2-7; D uncertain. Germline V CDR1 and CDR2: SGHTA, FQGNSA. The length of the CDR3 is 14 residues. Trimming shortened V by 1 base and J by 5 bases, and 12 bases separated the two germline ends. CDR3 residues: CASSLGLQSDEQYF. In nucleotides, the CDR3 is TGTGCCAGCAGCTTAGGCCTACAATCTGACGAGCAGTACTTC.

V usage is TRBV5-5 and J usage is TRBJ1-6; D gene ambiguous. The V and J ends lost 5 bases and 8 bases respectively, with 17 bases between them. The CDR3 has 15 residues. Germline values: CDR1 SGHKS, CDR2 YYEKEE (reference sequence). This CDR3 is CASRALWAGDSPLHF. The CDR3 nucleotides are TGTGCCAGCAGGGCTCTCTGGGCAGGCGATTCACCCCTCCACTTT.

With regard to this clonotype: A read error may explain this, as a much larger clone is one base away. The chain carries TRBV4-1 and TRBJ1-1; D may be TRBD1 (6 bases). CDR1 and CDR2 from the germline V gene are MGHRA and YSYEKL. The CDR3 is made up of 16 amino acids. CDR3 sequence (DNA): TGCGCCAGCAGCCAAGATCGATGGCAGGGGAACACTGAAACTTTCTTT. Encoded protein: CASSQDRWQGNTETFF.